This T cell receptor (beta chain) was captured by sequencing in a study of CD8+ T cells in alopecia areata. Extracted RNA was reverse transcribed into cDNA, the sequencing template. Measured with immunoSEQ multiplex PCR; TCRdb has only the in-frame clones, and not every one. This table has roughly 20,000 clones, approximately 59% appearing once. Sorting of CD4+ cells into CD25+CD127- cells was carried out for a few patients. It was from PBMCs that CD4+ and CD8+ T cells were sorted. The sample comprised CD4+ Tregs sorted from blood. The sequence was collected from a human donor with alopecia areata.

CDR3 sequence: CASTRTENTEAFF. Here the CDR3 DNA reads TGTGCCAGCACCAGGACCGAAAACACTGAAGCTTTCTTT. The chain links TRBV6-1 to TRBJ1-1; D is unclear. CDR1 MNHNS and CDR2 SASEGT come from the germline V gene. Trimming pared 7 bases from V and 2 bases from J, leaving 11 bases between. This CDR3 is built from 13 residues.